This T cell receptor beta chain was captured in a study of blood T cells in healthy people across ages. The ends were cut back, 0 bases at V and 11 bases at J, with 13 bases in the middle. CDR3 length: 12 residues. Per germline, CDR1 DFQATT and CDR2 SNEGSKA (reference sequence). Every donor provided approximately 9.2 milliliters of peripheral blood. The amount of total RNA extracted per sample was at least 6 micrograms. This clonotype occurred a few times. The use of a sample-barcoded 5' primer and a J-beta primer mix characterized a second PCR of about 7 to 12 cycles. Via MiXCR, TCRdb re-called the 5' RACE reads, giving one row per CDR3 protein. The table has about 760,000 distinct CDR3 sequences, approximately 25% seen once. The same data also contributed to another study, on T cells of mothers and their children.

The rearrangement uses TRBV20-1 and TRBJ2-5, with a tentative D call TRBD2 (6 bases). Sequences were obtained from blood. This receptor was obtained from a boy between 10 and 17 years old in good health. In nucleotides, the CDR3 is TGCAGTGCTAGAGATCAGGGAGGTGAGCAGTACTTC. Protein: CSARDQGGEQYF.